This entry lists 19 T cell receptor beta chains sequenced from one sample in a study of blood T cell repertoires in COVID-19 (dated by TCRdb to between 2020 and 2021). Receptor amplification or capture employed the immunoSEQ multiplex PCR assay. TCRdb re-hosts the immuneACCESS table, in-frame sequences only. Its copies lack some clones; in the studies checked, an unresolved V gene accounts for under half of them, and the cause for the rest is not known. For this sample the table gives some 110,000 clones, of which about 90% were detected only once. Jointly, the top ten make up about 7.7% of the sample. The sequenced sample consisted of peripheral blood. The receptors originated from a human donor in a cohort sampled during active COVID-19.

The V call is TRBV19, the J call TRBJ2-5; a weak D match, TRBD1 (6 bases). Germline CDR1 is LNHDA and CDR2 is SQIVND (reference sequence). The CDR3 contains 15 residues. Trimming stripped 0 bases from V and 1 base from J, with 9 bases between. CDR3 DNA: TGTGCCAGTAGTATAGACAGGGGCCTCCAAGAGACCCAGTACTTC. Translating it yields CASSIDRGLQETQYF.

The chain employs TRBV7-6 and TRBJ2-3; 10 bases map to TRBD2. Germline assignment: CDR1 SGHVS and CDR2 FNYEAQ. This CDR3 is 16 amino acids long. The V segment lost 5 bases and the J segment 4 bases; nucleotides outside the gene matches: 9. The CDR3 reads CASSLSGGGVADTQYF. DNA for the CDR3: TGTGCCAGCAGCCTAAGCGGGGGGGGAGTGGCAGATACGCAGTATTTT.

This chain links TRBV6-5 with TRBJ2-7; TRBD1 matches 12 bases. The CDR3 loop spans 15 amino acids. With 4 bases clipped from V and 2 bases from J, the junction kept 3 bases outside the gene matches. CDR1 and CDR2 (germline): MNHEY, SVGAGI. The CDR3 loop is CASSWGTGGAYEQYF. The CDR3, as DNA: TGTGCCAGCAGTTGGGGGACAGGGGGCGCCTACGAGCAGTACTTC.

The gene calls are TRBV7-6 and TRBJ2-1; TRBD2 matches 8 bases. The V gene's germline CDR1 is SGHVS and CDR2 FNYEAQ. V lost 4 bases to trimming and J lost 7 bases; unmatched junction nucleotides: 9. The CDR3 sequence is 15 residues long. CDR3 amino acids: CASSSQFGGGNEQFF. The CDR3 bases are TGTGCCAGCAGCTCACAATTCGGGGGGGGGAATGAGCAGTTCTTC.

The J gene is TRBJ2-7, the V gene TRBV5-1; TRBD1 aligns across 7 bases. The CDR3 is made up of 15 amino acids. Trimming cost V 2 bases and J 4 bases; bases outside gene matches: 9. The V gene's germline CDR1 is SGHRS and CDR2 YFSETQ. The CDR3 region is CASSLLGQNQYEQYF. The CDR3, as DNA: TGCGCCAGCAGCTTATTGGGACAGAACCAATACGAGCAGTACTTC.

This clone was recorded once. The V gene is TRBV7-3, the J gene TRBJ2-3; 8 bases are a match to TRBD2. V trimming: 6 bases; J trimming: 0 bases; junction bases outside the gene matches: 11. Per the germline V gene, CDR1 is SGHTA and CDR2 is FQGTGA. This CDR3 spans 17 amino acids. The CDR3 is CASSLGPSGLSTDTQYF. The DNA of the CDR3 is TGTGCCAGCAGTTTAGGGCCTAGCGGGCTTAGCACAGATACGCAGTATTTT.

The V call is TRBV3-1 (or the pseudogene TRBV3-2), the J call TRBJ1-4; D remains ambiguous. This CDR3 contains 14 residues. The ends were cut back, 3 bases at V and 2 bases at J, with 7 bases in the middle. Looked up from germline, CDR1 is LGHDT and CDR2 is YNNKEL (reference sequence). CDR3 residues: CASSQRKTNEKLFF. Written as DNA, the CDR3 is TGTGCCAGCAGCCAGAGGAAGACTAATGAAAAACTGTTTTTT.

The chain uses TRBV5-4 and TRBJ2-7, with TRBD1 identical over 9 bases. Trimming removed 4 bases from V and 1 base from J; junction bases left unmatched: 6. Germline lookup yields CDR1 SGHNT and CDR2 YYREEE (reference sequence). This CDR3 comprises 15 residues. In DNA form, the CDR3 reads TGTGCCAGCAGCGTCACAGGGGGCTCATCCTACGAGCAGTACTTC. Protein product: CASSVTGGSSYEQYF.

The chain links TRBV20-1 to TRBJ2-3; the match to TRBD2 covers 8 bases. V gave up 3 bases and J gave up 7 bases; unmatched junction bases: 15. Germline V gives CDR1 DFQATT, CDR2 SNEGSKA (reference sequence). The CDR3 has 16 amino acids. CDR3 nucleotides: TGCAGTGCTAGTTTCCTTAGCGGGATCCACGCAAATACGCAGTATTTT. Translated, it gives CSASFLSGIHANTQYF.

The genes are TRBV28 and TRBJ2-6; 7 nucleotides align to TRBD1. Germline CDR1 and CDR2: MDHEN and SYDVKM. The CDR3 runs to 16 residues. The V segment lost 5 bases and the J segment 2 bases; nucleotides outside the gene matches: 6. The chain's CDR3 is CASSLLTGTGANVLTF. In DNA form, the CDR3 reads TGTGCCAGCAGTCTACTGACAGGGACTGGGGCCAACGTCCTGACTTTC.

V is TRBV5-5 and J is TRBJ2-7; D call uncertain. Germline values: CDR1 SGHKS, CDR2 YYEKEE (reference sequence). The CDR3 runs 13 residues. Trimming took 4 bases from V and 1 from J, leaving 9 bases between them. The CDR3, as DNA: TGTGCCAGCAGCCCGGCAGCGTCCTACGAGCAGTACTTC. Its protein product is CASSPAASYEQYF. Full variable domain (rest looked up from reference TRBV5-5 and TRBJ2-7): DAGVTQSPTHLIKTRGQQVTLRCSPISGHKSVSWYQQVLGQGPQFIFQYYEKEERGRGNFPDRFSARQFPNYSSELNVNALLLGDSALYLCASSPAASYEQYFGPGTRLTVT.

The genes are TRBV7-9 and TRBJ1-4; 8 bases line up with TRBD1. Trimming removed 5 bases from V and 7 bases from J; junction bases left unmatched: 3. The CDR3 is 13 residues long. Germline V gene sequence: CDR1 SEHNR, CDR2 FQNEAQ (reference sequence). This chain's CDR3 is CASSADRVEKLFF. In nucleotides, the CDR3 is TGTGCCAGCAGCGCGGACAGGGTTGAAAAACTGTTTTTT.

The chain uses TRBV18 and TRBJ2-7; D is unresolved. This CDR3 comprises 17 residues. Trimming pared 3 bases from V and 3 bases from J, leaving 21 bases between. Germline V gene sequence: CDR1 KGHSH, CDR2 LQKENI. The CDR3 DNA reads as TGTGCCAGCTCACCGATGAGACGGAGTACGCAATTCTACGAGCAGTACTTC. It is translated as CASSPMRRSTQFYEQYF.

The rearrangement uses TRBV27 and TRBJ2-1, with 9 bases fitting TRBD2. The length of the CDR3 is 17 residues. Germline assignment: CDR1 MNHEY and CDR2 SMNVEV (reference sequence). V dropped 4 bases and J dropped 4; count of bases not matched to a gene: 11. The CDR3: CASSSQTLAGLYNEQFF. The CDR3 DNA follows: TGTGCCAGCAGTTCCCAAACTCTAGCGGGGCTTTACAATGAGCAGTTCTTC.

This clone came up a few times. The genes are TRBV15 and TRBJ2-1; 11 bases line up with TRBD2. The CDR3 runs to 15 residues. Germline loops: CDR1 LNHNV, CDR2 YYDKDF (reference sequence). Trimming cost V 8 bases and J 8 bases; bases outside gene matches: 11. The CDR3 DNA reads TGTGCCACCGCGGCGGGTAGCGGGGGGGCCGATGAGCAGTTCTTC. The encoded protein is CATAAGSGGADEQFF.

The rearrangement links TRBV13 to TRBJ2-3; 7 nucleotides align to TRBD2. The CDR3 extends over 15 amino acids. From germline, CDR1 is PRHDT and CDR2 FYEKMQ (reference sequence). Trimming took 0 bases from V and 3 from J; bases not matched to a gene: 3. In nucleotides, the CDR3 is TGTGCCAGCAGCTTAGGCTCCGGGAGGACAGATACGCAGTATTTT. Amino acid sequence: CASSLGSGRTDTQYF.

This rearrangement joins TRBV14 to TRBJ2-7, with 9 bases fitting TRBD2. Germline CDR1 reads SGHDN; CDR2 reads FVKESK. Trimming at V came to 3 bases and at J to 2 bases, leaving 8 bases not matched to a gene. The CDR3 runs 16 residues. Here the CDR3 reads CASSHSTSGPPYEQYF. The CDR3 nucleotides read TGTGCCAGCAGCCACTCGACTAGCGGACCTCCCTACGAGCAGTACTTC.

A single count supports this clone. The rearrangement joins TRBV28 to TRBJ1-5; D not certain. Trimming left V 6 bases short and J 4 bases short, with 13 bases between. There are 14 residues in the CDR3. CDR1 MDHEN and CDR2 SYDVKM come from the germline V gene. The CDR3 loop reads CASSGGLPNQPQHF. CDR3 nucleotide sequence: TGTGCCAGCAGCGGCGGATTGCCTAATCAGCCCCAGCATTTT.

The DNA for the CDR3 is TGTGCCAGCAGCCAAGGAGGCGTCAGGGCCGGCGAGCAGTACTTC. This codes for CASSQGGVRAGEQYF. This sequence joins TRBV3-1 (or the pseudogene TRBV3-2) and TRBJ2-7, with D tentatively TRBD1 (5 bases). CDR3 length equals 15 residues. Germline values: CDR1 LGHDT, CDR2 YNNKEL (reference sequence). Deletions cut 1 base from V and 6 bases from J, with 16 bases between.